Included here is one T cell receptor beta chain sequence, with context. This specimen belongs to a study of blood T cell repertoires in COVID-19. Study as a whole: Material from acute and convalescent COVID-19 was sourced from the United States, Italy and Spain.

V lost 8 bases, J lost 2 bases, and 6 bases stayed unmatched. Germline CDR1 reads SNHLY; CDR2 reads FYNNEI. The CDR3 is made up of 14 amino acids. The table came from immunoSEQ multiplex PCR; TCRdb's copy has only in-frame clones and leaves some out. The sample lists 150,000 to 200,000 clones, roughly 90% seen once, with around 8.4% in the top ten. The rearrangement links TRBV2 to TRBJ1-5; 7 nucleotides align to TRBD1. What was sequenced was PBMCs or T cells enriched from blood (not recorded which). This TCR came from a woman under 30 who had recovered from COVID-19. CDR3 coding DNA: TGTGCCAGCGTAGGGACAGACGGCAATCAGCCCCAGCATTTT. Encoded protein: CASVGTDGNQPQHF.